The T cell receptor (beta chain) described here comes from a study of radiotherapy plus CTLA-4 blockade in lung cancer. Study information: Among patients, 15% to 20% showed objective responses, and 30% to 35% had disease control. Study-wide results and limits: Researchers report tumor-derived TCR clones expanding in blood after radiotherapy plus ipilimumab.

This clone appeared a few times. What it recognizes is unknown. This CDR3 spans 15 amino acids. Germline-derived CDR1 and CDR2 are MNHNY and SVGAGI (reference sequence). V lost 0 bases to trimming and J lost 7 bases, with 12 bases between them. CTLA-4 blockade using ipilimumab, together with focal radiation, was received by patients with chemo-refractory metastatic non-small-cell lung cancer. Clones were sequenced by immunoSEQ multiplex PCR, and TCRdb holds only the in-frame ones, with some missing. The table records more than 95,000 clones, 65% to 75% of them present only once. V is TRBV6-6 and J is TRBJ1-4; the D is unclear. This TCR was recovered from a human donor with non-small cell lung cancer who had a partial response to radiotherapy plus ipilimumab. Some clones in this sample may be carry-over from other donors' samples. This sample comprised peripheral blood, obtained from a patient treated with radiotherapy plus ipilimumab. CDR3 loop: CASSYSRSVGEKLFF. The CDR3 nucleotides read TGTGCCAGCAGTTACTCGAGGTCGGTGGGTGAAAAACTGTTTTTT.